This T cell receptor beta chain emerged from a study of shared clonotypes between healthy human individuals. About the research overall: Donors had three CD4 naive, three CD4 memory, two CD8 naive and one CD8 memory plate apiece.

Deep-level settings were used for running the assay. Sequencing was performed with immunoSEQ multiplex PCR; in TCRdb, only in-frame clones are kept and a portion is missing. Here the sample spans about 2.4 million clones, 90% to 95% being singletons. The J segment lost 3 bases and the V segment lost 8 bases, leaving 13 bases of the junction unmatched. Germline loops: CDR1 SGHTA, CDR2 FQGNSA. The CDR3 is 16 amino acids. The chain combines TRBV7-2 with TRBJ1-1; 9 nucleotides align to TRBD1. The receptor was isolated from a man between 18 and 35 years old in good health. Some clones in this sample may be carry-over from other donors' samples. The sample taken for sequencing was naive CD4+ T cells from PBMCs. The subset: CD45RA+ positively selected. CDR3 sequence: CASRGAPTGGDTEAFF. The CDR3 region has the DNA TGTGCCAGCCGGGGGGCCCCGACAGGGGGGGACACTGAAGCTTTCTTT.